One sample yielded the 17 T cell receptor beta chains listed below, sequenced in a study of cytomegalovirus exposure and HLA in healthy donors. Vbeta (60) and Jbeta (13) primers were used in the PCR. Profiled with immunoSEQ multiplex PCR; TCRdb holds only in-frame clones, not every one. The sample shows about 210,000 clones, over 60% of them seen only once. Material for sequencing was PBMCs. Receptors originate from a male donor in good health and CMV-seronegative.

The V call is TRBV5-1, the J call TRBJ1-3; D might be TRBD1 (6 bases). This CDR3 is built from 16 residues. The V and J ends lost 4 bases and 0 bases respectively, with 14 bases between them. Germline loops: CDR1 SGHRS, CDR2 YFSETQ. The CDR3 protein is CASSGGQFSSGNTIYF. In DNA, the CDR3 is TGCGCCAGCAGCGGAGGACAGTTTAGCTCTGGAAACACCATATATTTT.

In DNA, the CDR3 is TGTGCCAGTAGCTCTAGCTCGTTCTTCCAGAGCTCCTACAATGAGCAGTTCTTC. Its translation: CASSSSSFFQSSYNEQFF. The chain couples TRBV19 to TRBJ2-1; D may be TRBD2 (5 bases). There are 18 residues in the CDR3. Between the trimmed V and J ends, which lost 6 bases and 0 bases, there was a span of 21 bases. Germline V gives CDR1 LNHDA, CDR2 SQIVND (reference sequence).

The rearrangement links TRBV5-4 to TRBJ2-3, with 9 nucleotides matching TRBD2. The CDR3 spans 16 residues. With V trimmed by 2 bases and J by 5 bases, 9 bases remained unmatched. CDR1 and CDR2 (germline): SGHNT, YYREEE (reference sequence). The CDR3 nucleotides read TGTGCCAGCAGCTTTGGGGGGCGGGGGGGCCAAGATACGCAGTATTTT. This codes for CASSFGGRGGQDTQYF.

The rearrangement uses TRBV2 and TRBJ1-3; possibly TRBD1 for D (6 bases). V was cut by 6 bases and J by 0 bases, with 12 bases left in between. Germline values: CDR1 SNHLY, CDR2 FYNNEI. The CDR3 runs to 15 residues. The CDR3 DNA is TGTGCCAGCAGGGCGGGCAGGGGCTCTGGAAACACCATATATTTT. It is translated as CASRAGRGSGNTIYF.

The CDR3 loop is CASRRDSLGPYEQYF. The CDR3 DNA reads TGTGCCAGCAGGAGGGACTCGCTTGGCCCCTACGAGCAGTACTTC. This sequence joins TRBV27 and TRBJ2-7, with D possibly matching TRBD2 (6 bases). CDR1 and CDR2 (germline): MNHEY, SMNVEV (reference sequence). Trimming took off 6 bases at V and 2 bases at J, with 17 bases between the two ends. This CDR3 region has 15 residues.

V gene TRBV29-1 combines with J gene TRBJ2-1, with 8 bases identical to TRBD2. The J segment lost 7 bases and the V segment lost 4 bases, leaving 6 bases of the junction unmatched. From germline, CDR1 is SQVTM and CDR2 ANQGSEA. This CDR3 has 13 residues. The CDR3: CSVVGRAWNEQFF. CDR3 DNA sequence: TGCAGCGTTGTCGGGAGGGCCTGGAATGAGCAGTTCTTC.

V is TRBV27 and J is TRBJ1-5; 7 nucleotides match TRBD1. The V and J ends lost 3 bases and 6 bases, in that order; junction bases with no gene match: 8. CDR1 is MNHEY and CDR2 is SMNVEV in the germline V gene (reference sequence). The CDR3 contains 15 residues. CDR3 protein: CASSFQGVGGQPQHF. The CDR3 DNA sequence: TGTGCCAGCAGTTTTCAGGGGGTGGGCGGTCAGCCCCAGCATTTT.

The table lists this clone with a few counts. This sequence joins TRBV25-1 and TRBJ1-2; D not certain. V was clipped by 4 bases and J by 10 bases, with 13 bases between them. The CDR3 has 12 amino acids. Germline CDR1 is MGHDK and CDR2 is SYGVNS. CDR3 residues: CASSVFGTHYTF. CDR3 DNA sequence: TGTGCCAGCAGTGTATTTGGCACCCACTACACCTTC.

This clone was seen a handful of times. The chain links TRBV28 to TRBJ1-3; a possible D gene is TRBD1 (5 bases). V dropped 5 bases and J dropped 2 bases, with 7 bases sitting between them. In germline, CDR1 is MDHEN, CDR2 SYDVKM. This CDR3 has 13 amino acids. Here the CDR3 reads CASSRQTGNTIYF. The CDR3 nucleotides are TGTGCCAGCAGTAGACAGACTGGAAACACCATATATTTT. Using reference TRBV28 and TRBJ1-3 for the parts outside the CDR3, the full variable domain is DVKVTQSSRYLVKRTGEKVFLECVQDMDHENMFWYRQDPGLGLRLIYFSYDVKMKEKGDIPEGYSVSREKKERFSLILESASTNQTSMYLCASSRQTGNTIYFGEGSWLTVV.

The rearrangement uses TRBV6-1 and TRBJ1-2; D call uncertain. The CDR3 runs 12 residues. Trimming removed 3 bases from V and 8 bases from J, with 10 bases in between. Germline assignment: CDR1 MNHNS and CDR2 SASEGT. The CDR3 region has the DNA TGTGCCAGCAGTGACCTCCCTAGGGGCTACACCTTC. This gives the protein CASSDLPRGYTF.

The chain combines TRBV7-9 with TRBJ2-1, with D perhaps TRBD1 (6 bases). The CDR3 length is 15 residues. Deletions cut 5 bases from V and 12 bases from J, with 23 bases between. Germline CDR1 and CDR2: SEHNR and FQNEAQ (reference sequence). CDR3 in DNA: TGTGCCAGCAGCCTCCGGGACATTCCCAACCCAGGGCAGTTCTTC. This gives the protein CASSLRDIPNPGQFF.

A few counts support this clone. This chain connects TRBV5-6 to TRBJ1-2, with 9 nucleotides matching TRBD1. The V and J ends lost 5 bases and 7 bases, in that order; junction bases with no gene match: 6. The CDR3 totals 13 residues. Germline values: CDR1 SGHDT, CDR2 YYEEEE. CDR3 DNA sequence: TGTGCCAGCAGTCGGGACAGGGACGTTGGCTACACCTTC. This codes for CASSRDRDVGYTF.

This chain links TRBV10-2 with TRBJ2-7; weak D call: TRBD2 (6 bases). CDR3 length equals 15 residues. V dropped 2 bases and J dropped 0 bases, with 11 bases sitting between them. Per the germline V gene, CDR1 is WSHSY and CDR2 is SAAADI. The CDR3: CASSEPRDFSYEQYF. CDR3 nucleotides: TGCGCCAGCAGTGAGCCCCGGGACTTCTCCTACGAGCAGTACTTC.

The genes are TRBV27 and TRBJ1-2; D unclear. CDR3 length: 13 amino acids. Trimming removed 6 bases at V and 6 bases at J, with 14 bases between. CDR1 MNHEY and CDR2 SMNVEV come from the germline V gene (reference sequence). Written as DNA, the CDR3 is TGTGCCAGCAGCCGAGGGCGCGCTGATGGCTACACCTTC. Amino acids: CASSRGRADGYTF.

This chain joins TRBV6-1 and TRBJ2-5; D is undetermined. TRBJ2-7 explains the end of the DNA better; the J call may be wrong. The CDR3 runs to 18 residues. Per the germline V gene, CDR1 is MNHNS and CDR2 is SASEGT. The CDR3: CASSAVPASSLSNYEQYF. In DNA form, the CDR3 reads TGTGCCAGCAGTGCCGTCCCAGCCAGTTCCCTTTCCAACTACGAGCAGTACTTC.

The J gene is TRBJ1-1, the V gene TRBV5-1; D call uncertain. The CDR3 contains 16 residues. With 0 bases removed from V and 0 bases from J, the gap between germline ends came to 12 bases. Germline V gene data show CDR1 as SGHRS and CDR2 as YFSETQ. In DNA form, the CDR3 reads TGCGCCAGCAGCTTGGATAACACAGTTTTGAACACTGAAGCTTTCTTT. It translates to CASSLDNTVLNTEAFF.

This chain joins TRBV7-3 and TRBJ2-2; TRBD1 agrees at 12 bases. The CDR3 covers 16 residues. The V segment lost 6 bases and the J segment 8 bases; nucleotides outside the gene matches: 10. From germline, CDR1 is SGHTA and CDR2 FQGTGA. The CDR3 DNA follows: TGTGCCAGCAGACATGCCGGGACAGGGGGCAGGGGGGAGCTGTTTTTT. As protein: CASRHAGTGGRGELFF.